These 3 T cell receptor beta chains came from one sample sequenced in a study of blood T cell repertoires in COVID-19. Assay used: immunoSEQ multiplex PCR; TCRdb lists only in-frame clones, some missing. The sample yields some 450,000 clones, 88% seen once. Material: peripheral blood. Receptor source: a woman in her forties or fifties with COVID-19, enrolled during active disease.

This clone appeared a single time. The chain carries TRBV10-3 and TRBJ2-3; 7 bases map to TRBD1. Germline CDR1 and CDR2: ENHRY and SYGVKD. V was clipped by 3 bases and J by 1 base; unmatched bases: 22. The CDR3 is 21 amino acids. Written as DNA, the CDR3 is TGTGCCATCAGTGACCCATTTGAACCCTATCCGGGACAGCGAGGCACAGATACGCAGTATTTT. Translating gives CAISDPFEPYPGQRGTDTQYF.

The chain carries TRBV30 and TRBJ1-1; D gene unclear. This CDR3 is 14 amino acids long. CDR1 is GTSNPN, CDR2 SVGIG, per germline (reference sequence). V lost 2 bases and J lost 0, with 10 bases in between. This CDR3 reads CAWSRRTMNTEAFF. The CDR3 coding sequence is TGTGCCTGGAGTCGTCGGACTATGAACACTGAAGCTTTCTTT.

This chain connects TRBV5-1 to TRBJ1-1; 9 bases map to TRBD1. The V gene's germline CDR1 is SGHRS and CDR2 YFSETQ. The V and J ends lost 6 bases and 1 base, in that order; junction bases with no gene match: 7. The CDR3 is 15 amino acids. Here the CDR3 DNA reads TGCGCCAGCAAACAACAGGGGGCCTCGAACACTGAAGCTTTCTTT. Residues: CASKQQGASNTEAFF.